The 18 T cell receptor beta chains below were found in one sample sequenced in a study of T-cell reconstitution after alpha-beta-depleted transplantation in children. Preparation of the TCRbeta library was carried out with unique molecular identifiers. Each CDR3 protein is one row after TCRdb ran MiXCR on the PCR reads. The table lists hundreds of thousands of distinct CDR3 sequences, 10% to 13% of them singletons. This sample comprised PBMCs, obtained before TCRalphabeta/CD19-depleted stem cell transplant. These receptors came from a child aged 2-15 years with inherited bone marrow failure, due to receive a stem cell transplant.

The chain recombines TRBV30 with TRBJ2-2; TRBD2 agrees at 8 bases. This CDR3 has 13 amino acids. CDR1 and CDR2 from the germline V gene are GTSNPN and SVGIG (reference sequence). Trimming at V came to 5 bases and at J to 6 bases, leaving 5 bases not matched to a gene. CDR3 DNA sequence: TGTGCCTGGGGGACTAGAGTCTCCGGGGAGCTGTTTTTT. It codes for CAWGTRVSGELFF.

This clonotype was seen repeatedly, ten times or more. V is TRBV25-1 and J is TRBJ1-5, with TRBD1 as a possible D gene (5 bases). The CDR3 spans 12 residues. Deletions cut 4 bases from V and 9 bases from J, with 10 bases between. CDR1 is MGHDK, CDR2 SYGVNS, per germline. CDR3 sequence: CASSAGGLPQHF. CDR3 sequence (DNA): TGTGCCAGCAGTGCCGGGGGTTTGCCCCAGCATTTT.

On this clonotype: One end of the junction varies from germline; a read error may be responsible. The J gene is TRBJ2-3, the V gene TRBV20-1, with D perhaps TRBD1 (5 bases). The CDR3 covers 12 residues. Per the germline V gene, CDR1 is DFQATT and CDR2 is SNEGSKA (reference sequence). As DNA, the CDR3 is TGCAGTGCGGGCATTGGGGCAGATATGCAGTATTTT. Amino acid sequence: CSAGIGADMQYF.

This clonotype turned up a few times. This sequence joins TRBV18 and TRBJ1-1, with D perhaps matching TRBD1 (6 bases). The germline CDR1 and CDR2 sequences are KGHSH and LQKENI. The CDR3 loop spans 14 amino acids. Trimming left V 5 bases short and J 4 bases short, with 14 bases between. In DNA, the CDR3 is TGTGCCAGCTCAAAGACAGGAGACGGCACTGAAGCTTTCTTT. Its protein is CASSKTGDGTEAFF. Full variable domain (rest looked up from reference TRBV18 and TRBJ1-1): NAGVMQNPRHLVRRRGQEARLRCSPMKGHSHVYWYRQLPEEGLKFMVYLQKENIIDESGMPKERFSAEFPKEGPSILRIQQVVRGDSAAYFCASSKTGDGTEAFFGQGTRLTVV.

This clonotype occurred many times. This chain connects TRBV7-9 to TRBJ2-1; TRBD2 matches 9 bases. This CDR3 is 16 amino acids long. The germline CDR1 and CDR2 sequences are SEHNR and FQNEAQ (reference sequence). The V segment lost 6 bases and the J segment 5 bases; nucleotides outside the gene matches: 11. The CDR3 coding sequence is TGTGCCAGCAGTTCCCTCGTGGCTAGCGGGAACAATGAGCAGTTCTTC. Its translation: CASSSLVASGNNEQFF.

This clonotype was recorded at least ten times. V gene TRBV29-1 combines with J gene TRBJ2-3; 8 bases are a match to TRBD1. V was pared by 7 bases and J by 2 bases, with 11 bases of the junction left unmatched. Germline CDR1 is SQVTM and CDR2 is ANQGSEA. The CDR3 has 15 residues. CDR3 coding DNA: TGCAGCGCCTCCGCGGCAGGGGGCCCCACAGATACGCAGTATTTT. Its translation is CSASAAGGPTDTQYF.

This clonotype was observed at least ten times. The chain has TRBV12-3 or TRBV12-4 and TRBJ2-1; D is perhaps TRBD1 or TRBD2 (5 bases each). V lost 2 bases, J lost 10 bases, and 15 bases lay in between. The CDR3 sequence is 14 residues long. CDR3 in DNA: TGTGCCAGCAGTTTATTTTTGGGGACGTCGGAGCAGTTCTTC. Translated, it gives CASSLFLGTSEQFF.

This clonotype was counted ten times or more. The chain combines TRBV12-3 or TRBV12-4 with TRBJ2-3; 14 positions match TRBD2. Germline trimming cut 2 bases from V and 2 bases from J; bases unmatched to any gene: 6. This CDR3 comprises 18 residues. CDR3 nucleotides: TGTGCCAGCAGTTTAAGAGGGACTAGCGGGAGCCCCACAGATACGCAGTATTTT. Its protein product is CASSLRGTSGSPTDTQYF.

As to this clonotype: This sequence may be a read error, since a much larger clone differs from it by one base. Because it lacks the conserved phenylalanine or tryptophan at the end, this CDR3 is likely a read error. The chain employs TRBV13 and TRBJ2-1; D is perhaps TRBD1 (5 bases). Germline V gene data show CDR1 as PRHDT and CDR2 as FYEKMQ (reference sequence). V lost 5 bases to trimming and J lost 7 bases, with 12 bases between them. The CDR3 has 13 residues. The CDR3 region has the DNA TGTGCCAGCAGCAACCCGACAGCTAATGAGCAGTTCCTC. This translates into CASSNPTANEQFL.

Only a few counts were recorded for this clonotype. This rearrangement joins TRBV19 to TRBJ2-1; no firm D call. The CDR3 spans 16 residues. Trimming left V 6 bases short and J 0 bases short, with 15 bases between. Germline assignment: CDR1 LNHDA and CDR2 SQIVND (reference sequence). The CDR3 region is CASSRDPLSSYNEQFF. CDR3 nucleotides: TGTGCCAGTAGCAGAGACCCTCTGAGCTCCTACAATGAGCAGTTCTTC.

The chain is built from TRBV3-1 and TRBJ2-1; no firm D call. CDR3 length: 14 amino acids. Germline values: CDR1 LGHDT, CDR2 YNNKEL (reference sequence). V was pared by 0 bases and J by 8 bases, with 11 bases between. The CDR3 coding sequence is TGTGCCAGCAGCCAAGATCTCCGAGCCCATGAGCAGTTCTTC. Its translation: CASSQDLRAHEQFF.

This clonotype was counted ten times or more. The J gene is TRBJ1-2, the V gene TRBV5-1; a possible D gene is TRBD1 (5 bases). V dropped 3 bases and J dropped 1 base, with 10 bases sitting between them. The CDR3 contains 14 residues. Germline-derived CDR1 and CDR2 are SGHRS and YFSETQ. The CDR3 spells CASSWDPVNYGYTF. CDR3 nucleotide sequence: TGCGCCAGCAGCTGGGACCCTGTTAACTATGGCTACACCTTC.

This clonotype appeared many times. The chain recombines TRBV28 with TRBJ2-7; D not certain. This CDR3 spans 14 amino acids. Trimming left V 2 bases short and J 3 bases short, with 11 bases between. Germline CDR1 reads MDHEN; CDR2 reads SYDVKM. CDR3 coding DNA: TGTGCCAGCAGTTTACCCGTAGGGTTCTACGAGCAGTACTTC. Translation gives CASSLPVGFYEQYF.

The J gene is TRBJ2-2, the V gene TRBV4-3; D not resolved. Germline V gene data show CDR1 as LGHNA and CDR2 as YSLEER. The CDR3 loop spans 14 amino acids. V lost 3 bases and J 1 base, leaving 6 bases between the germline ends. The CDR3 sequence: CASSQAMNTGELFF. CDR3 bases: TGCGCCAGCAGCCAGGCTATGAACACCGGGGAGCTGTTTTTT.

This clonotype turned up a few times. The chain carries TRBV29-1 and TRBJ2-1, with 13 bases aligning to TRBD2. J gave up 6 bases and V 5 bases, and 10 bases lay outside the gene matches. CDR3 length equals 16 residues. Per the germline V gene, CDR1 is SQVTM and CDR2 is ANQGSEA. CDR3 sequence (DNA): TGCAGCGTTCCGCCGGGACTAGCGGGATGGGGCAATGAGCAGTTCTTC. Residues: CSVPPGLAGWGNEQFF.

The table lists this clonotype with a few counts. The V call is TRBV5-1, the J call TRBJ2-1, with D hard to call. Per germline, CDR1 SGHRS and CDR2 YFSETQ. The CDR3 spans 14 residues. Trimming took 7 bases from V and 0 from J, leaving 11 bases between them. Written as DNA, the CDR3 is TGCGCCAGCGTGCGTAGAAGCTCCTACAATGAGCAGTTCTTC. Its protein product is CASVRRSSYNEQFF.

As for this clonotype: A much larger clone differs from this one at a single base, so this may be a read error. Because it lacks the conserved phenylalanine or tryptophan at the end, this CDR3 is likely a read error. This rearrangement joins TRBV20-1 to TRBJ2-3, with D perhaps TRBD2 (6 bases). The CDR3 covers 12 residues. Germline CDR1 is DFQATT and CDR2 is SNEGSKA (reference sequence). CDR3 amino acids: CSASAGIDTQYL. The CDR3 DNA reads TGCAGCGCTAGCGCCGGCATAGATACGCAGTATTTA.

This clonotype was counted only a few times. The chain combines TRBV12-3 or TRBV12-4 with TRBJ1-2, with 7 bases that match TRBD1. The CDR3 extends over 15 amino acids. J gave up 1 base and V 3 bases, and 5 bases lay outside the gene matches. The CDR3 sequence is CASSLGQPSNYGYTF. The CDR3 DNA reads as TGTGCCAGCAGTTTGGGACAGCCGAGTAACTATGGCTACACCTTC.